This TCR beta chain was profiled in a study of blood T cell repertoires in COVID-19. Across the study: Italy, Spain and the United States were the sources of the convalescent and acute COVID-19 samples. PBMCs, B-cell-depleted T cells, or T cells provided the cDNA or gDNA that made up the material.

Original handling: The authors estimated nucleated cell counts from reference gene primer amplification. TCRdb keeps only in-frame clones here, not all; method: immunoSEQ multiplex PCR. The DNA gave D and trimming, while V, J and clone size come from that table. This sample carries approximately 90,000 clones, around 88% of them seen once, and the ten largest clones take approximately 0.5%. The CDR3 loop spans 12 amino acids. Trimming removed 5 bases at V and 5 bases at J, with 10 bases between. This clone was recorded a few times. The sequencing input was peripheral blood. The chain carries TRBV12-3 or TRBV12-4 and TRBJ2-7; D is perhaps TRBD1 (6 bases). The sequence was collected from a man between 60 and 70 years old with acute or convalescent COVID-19. CDR3 sequence reads: CASSRTDHEQYF. The CDR3 DNA sequence: TGTGCCAGCAGTCGGACAGACCACGAGCAGTACTTC.